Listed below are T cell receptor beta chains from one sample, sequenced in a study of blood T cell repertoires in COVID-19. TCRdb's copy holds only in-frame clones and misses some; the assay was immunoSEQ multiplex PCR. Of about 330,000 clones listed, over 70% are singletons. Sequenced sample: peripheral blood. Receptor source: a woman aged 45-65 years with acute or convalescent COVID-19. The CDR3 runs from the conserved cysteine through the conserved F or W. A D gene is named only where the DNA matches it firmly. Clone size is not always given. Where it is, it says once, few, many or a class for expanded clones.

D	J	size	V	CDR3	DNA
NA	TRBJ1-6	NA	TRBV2	CASSELAGGALHF	TGTGCCAGCAGTGAACTGGCCGGAGGAGCCCTCCACTTT
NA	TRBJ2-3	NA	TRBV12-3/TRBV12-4	CASRARTDTQYF	TGTGCCAGCAGGGCCAGAACAGATACGCAGTATTTT
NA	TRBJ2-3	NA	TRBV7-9	CASSSSTGDTQYF	TGTGCCAGCAGCTCCTCGACAGGAGATACGCAGTATTTT
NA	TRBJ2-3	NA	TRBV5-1	CASSQGPESTDTQYF	TGCGCCAGCAGCCAGGGTCCTGAAAGCACAGATACGCAGTATTTT
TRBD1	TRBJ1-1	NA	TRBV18	CASSPPRGGSGTEAFF	TGTGCCAGCTCACCACCAAGAGGGGGCTCGGGGACTGAAGCTTTCTTT
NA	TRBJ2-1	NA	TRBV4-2	CASSQDDSMYNEQFF	TGTGCCAGCAGCCAAGATGACAGCATGTACAATGAGCAGTTCTTC
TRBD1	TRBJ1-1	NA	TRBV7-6	CASSPSTGTGTEAFF	TGTGCCAGCAGCCCGTCTACAGGGACAGGCACTGAAGCTTTCTTT
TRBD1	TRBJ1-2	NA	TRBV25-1	CASSDPTGQGIYGYTF	TGTGCCAGCAGTGATCCGACGGGACAGGGTATCTATGGCTACACCTTC
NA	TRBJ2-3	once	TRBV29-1	CSVEDRGDTQYF	TGCAGCGTTGAAGATCGGGGGGATACGCAGTATTTT
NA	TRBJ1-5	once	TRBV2	CASRGGGGHQPQHF	TGTGCCAGCAGGGGGGGAGGGGGACATCAGCCCCAGCATTTT
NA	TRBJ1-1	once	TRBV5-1	CASSIQGNTEAFF	TGCGCCAGCAGTATACAGGGGAACACTGAAGCTTTCTTT
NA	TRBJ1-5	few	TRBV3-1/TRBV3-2	CASSQESGDYSNQPQHF	TGTGCCAGCAGCCAAGAATCAGGGGATTATAGCAATCAGCCCCAGCATTTT
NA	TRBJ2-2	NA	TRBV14	CASRRSTTTAGELFF	TGTGCCAGCAGAAGAAGCACTACTACTGCCGGGGAGCTGTTTTTT
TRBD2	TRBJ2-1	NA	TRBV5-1	CASSYTGTSGTSNEQFF	TGCGCCAGCAGCTACACAGGGACTAGCGGGACGTCCAATGAGCAGTTCTTC
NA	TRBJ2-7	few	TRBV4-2	CASSQDSTYEQYF	TGTGCCAGCAGCCAAGACAGTACCTACGAGCAGTACTTC
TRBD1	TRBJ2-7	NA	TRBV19	CASTPSWDRVVHEQYF	TGTGCCAGTACCCCGAGTTGGGACAGGGTTGTCCACGAGCAGTACTTC
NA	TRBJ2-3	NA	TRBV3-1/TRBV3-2	CASSPTGFSTDTQYF	TGTGCCAGCAGCCCTACAGGGTTCAGCACAGATACGCAGTATTTT
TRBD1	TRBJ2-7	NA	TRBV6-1	CASSEAETTGDKEYF	TGTGCCAGCAGTGAAGCGGAAACTACAGGGGATAAGGAGTACTTC
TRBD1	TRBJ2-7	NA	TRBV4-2	CASSQVSKPGQGAIEQYF	TGTGCCAGCAGCCAAGTTTCAAAACCGGGACAGGGGGCGATCGAGCAGTACTTC
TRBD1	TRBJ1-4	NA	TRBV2	CASSGTGDDEKLFF	TGTGCCAGCAGTGGGACAGGGGATGATGAAAAACTGTTTTTT
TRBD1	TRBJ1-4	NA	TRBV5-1	CASSLGQGSEKLFF	TGCGCCAGCAGCTTAGGACAGGGGAGTGAAAAACTGTTTTTT
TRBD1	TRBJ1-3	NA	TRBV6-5	CASSYSRQGGGNTIYF	TGTGCCAGCAGTTACTCGAGGCAGGGGGGCGGAAACACCATATATTTT
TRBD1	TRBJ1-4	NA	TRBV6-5	CASRSTGQGNEKLFF	TGTGCCAGCAGATCGACGGGACAGGGGAACGAAAAACTGTTTTTT
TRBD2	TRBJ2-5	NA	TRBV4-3	CASSRELAPEETQYF	TGCGCCAGCAGCCGAGAACTAGCGCCGGAAGAGACCCAGTACTTC
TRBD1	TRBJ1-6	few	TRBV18	CASSLDRVGDSPLHF	TGTGCCAGCTCACTGGACAGGGTCGGGGATTCACCCCTCCACTTT
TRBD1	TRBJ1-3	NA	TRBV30	CAWSERTGNSGNTIYF	TGTGCCTGGAGCGAGCGGACAGGGAACTCTGGAAACACCATATATTTT
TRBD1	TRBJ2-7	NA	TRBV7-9	CASSPGQVTYEQYF	TGTGCCAGCAGCCCGGGACAGGTTACCTACGAGCAGTACTTC
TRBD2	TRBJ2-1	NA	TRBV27	CASTPSGGAGYNEQFF	TGTGCCAGCACTCCTAGCGGGGGGGCTGGCTACAATGAGCAGTTCTTC
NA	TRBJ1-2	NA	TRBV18	CASSPDTNDYTF	TGTGCCAGCTCACCCGACACGAACGACTACACCTTC
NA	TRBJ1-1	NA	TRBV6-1	CASSEGHEAFF	TGTGCCAGCAGTGAAGGACATGAAGCTTTCTTT
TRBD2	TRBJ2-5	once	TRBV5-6	CASSLDLAGEAETQYF	TGTGCCAGCAGCTTGGATCTAGCGGGAGAGGCGGAGACCCAGTACTTC
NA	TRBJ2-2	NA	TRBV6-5	CASSYDSWPYTGELFF	TGTGCCAGCAGTTACGACTCTTGGCCTTACACCGGGGAGCTGTTTTTT
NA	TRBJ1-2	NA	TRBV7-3	CASSAGAGYGYTF	TGTGCCAGCAGCGCAGGGGCCGGCTATGGCTACACCTTC
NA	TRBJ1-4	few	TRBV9	CASSGKAANEKLFF	TGTGCCAGCAGTGGTAAAGCGGCTAATGAAAAACTGTTTTTT
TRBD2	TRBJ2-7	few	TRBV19	CASSAGLVYEQYF	TGTGCCAGTAGTGCCGGACTAGTTTACGAGCAGTACTTC
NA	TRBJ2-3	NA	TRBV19	CASSIQEDTQYF	TGTGCCAGTAGTATACAGGAAGATACGCAGTATTTT
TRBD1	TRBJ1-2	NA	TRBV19	CASSAGQGVVAVHGYTF	TGTGCCAGTAGTGCTGGACAGGGGGTTGTGGCGGTCCATGGCTACACCTTC
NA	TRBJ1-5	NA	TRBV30	CAWSVGGNQPQHF	TGTGCCTGGAGTGTAGGAGGGAATCAGCCCCAGCATTTT
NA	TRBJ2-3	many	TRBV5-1	CASSPGTQPTDTQYF	TGCGCCAGCAGCCCAGGGACTCAACCCACAGATACGCAGTATTTT
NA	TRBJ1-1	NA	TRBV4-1	CASSQVRQTEAFF	TGCGCCAGCAGCCAAGTACGCCAGACTGAAGCTTTCTTT
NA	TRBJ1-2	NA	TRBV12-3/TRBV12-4	CASSFEGVIGYTF	TGTGCCAGCAGTTTTGAGGGGGTAATTGGCTACACCTTC
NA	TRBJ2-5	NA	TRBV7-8	CASNLGGLGGETQYF	TGTGCCAGCAACCTGGGAGGCCTTGGTGGGGAGACCCAGTACTTC
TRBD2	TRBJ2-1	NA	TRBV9	CASSLGLAADNEQFF	TGTGCCAGCAGCCTGGGACTAGCGGCTGACAATGAGCAGTTCTTC
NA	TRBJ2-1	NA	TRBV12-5	CASGLVVSGFEQFF	TGTGCTAGTGGTTTAGTGGTATCAGGTTTTGAGCAGTTCTTC
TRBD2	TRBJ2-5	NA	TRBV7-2	CASSLFRGSKETQYF	TGTGCCAGCAGCTTATTTCGCGGGAGTAAAGAGACCCAGTACTTC
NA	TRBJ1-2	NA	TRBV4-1	CASSPGVVGNYGYTF	TGCGCCAGCAGCCCAGGTGTGGTTGGGAACTATGGCTACACCTTC
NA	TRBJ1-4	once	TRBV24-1	CATSDSRQYEKLFF	TGTGCCACCAGTGATTCTCGCCAGTATGAAAAACTGTTTTTT
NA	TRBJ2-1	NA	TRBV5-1	CASSFSGGVNNEQFF	TGCGCCAGCAGCTTCTCGGGGGGCGTAAACAATGAGCAGTTCTTC
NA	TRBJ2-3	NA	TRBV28	CASSVTGTQYF	TGTGCCAGCAGTGTCACAGGGACGCAGTATTTT
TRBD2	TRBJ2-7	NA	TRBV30	CAWSSGTRGYEQYF	TGTGCCTGGAGTTCGGGGACTAGGGGCTACGAGCAGTACTTC
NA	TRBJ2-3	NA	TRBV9	CASSVVASTDTQYF	TGTGCCAGCAGCGTAGTAGCGAGCACAGATACGCAGTATTTT
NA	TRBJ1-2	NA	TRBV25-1	CASSDRTANYGYTF	TGTGCCAGCAGTGACAGGACAGCTAACTATGGCTACACCTTC
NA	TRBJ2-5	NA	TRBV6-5	CASSYSTTEQETQYF	TGTGCCAGCAGTTACTCGACGACGGAGCAAGAGACCCAGTACTTC